The rows below give T cell receptor beta chains drawn from one sample of a study of T cells in Graves' hyperthyroidism and ophthalmopathy. TCRdb reprocessed the multiplex PCR reads via MiXCR and lists one record per CDR3 protein. This sample carries around 500,000 distinct CDR3 sequences, around 15% of them seen once, and the ten largest clones take approximately 15%. The sequencing sample was made of blood. Source of these receptors: a woman between 40 and 50 years old with Graves' hyperthyroidism. The CDR3 runs from the conserved cysteine through the conserved F or W. A D gene is named only where the DNA matches it firmly. Clone size is not always given. Where it is, it says once, few, many or a class for expanded clones.

j_call,d_call,v_call,clone_size,cdr3_nt,cdr3_aa
TRBJ2-7,TRBD1,TRBV28,many,TGTGCCAGCAGTTTCGGAGACAGGGGCTACGAGCAGTACTTC,CASSFGDRGYEQYF
TRBJ2-7,TRBD1,TRBV30,many,TGTGCCTGGAGTCAAACAGGGGGGCTCTACGAGCAGTACTTC,CAWSQTGGLYEQYF
TRBJ1-2,TRBD1,TRBV12-3/TRBV12-4,-,TGTGCCAGCATAGGGACAGGGCGGCTCTATGGCTACACCTTC,CASIGTGRLYGYTF
TRBJ2-1,-,TRBV2,many,TGTGCCAGCAGTGTTTTTGACAGCCACAATGAGCAGTTCTTC,CASSVFDSHNEQFF
TRBJ2-2,TRBD2,TRBV24-1,few,TGTGCCACCAGTGAAAGCGGGGTGGGCACCGGGGAGCTGTTTTTT,CATSESGVGTGELFF
TRBJ2-1,-,TRBV9,-,TGTGCCAGCAGCGCTTTGGGGAGCCACTCCTACAATGAGCAGTTCTTC,CASSALGSHSYNEQFF
TRBJ1-1,-,TRBV28,many,TGTGCCAGCAGACGTGGACAGATAATTGAAGCTTTCTTT,CASRRGQIIEAFF
TRBJ2-5,-,TRBV28,-,TGTGCCAGCAGCGGCGGGACAGCTAGTCAAGAGACCCAGTACTTC,CASSGGTASQETQYF
TRBJ1-1,-,TRBV12-3/TRBV12-4,many,TGTGCCAGCAGGCACGGGACCCACACTGAAGCTTTCTTT,CASRHGTHTEAFF
TRBJ2-7,-,TRBV27,-,TGTGCCAGCAGTTTATCGAACTTGGGTACCGAGCAGTACTTC,CASSLSNLGTEQYF
TRBJ2-5,TRBD2,TRBV28,many,TGTGCCAGCAGTACAGGGGCTAGCGGGAGGGATGAGACCCAGTACTTC,CASSTGASGRDETQYF
TRBJ2-2,TRBD2,TRBV7-2,many,TGTGCCAGCAGTCTTAATAGCGGGAGGTCGAACACCGGGGAGCTGTTTTTT,CASSLNSGRSNTGELFF
TRBJ2-2,-,TRBV7-2,-,TGTGCCAGCAGTTACGGGACACTAGACACCGGGGAGCTGTTTTTT,CASSYGTLDTGELFF
TRBJ1-1,-,TRBV7-8,few,TGTGCCAGCAGCTTAAGACAAAAGAACACTGAAGCTTTCTTT,CASSLRQKNTEAFF
TRBJ1-2,TRBD1,TRBV7-9,many,TGTGCCAGCAGCAAACCCGGGACAGGGGACGGCTACACCTTC,CASSKPGTGDGYTF
TRBJ1-1,-,TRBV14,few,TGTGCCAGCAGGCGTCCGGACACTGAAGCTTTCTTT,CASRRPDTEAFF
TRBJ2-5,-,TRBV6-1,many,TGTGCCAGCTGCCGGGACCTCCAAGAGACCCAGTACTTC,CASCRDLQETQYF
TRBJ2-1,TRBD2,TRBV5-1,many,TGCGCCAGCAGCTTGTCTCCTTCTAGCGGGAGAGGTCGGGAGTTCTTC,CASSLSPSSGRGREFF
TRBJ2-1,TRBD2,TRBV28,many,TGTGCCAGCAGCCGGGGGGGGGACAATGAGCAGTTCTTC,CASSRGGDNEQFF
TRBJ2-3,TRBD2,TRBV27,many,TGTGCCAGCAGTTATACTGGTGCGGGAGAAGGAACGCAGTATTTT,CASSYTGAGEGTQYF
TRBJ1-6,-,TRBV5-5,-,TGTGCCAGCAGCCCTCCTGGGAGGGGTTCACCCCTCCACTTT,CASSPPGRGSPLHF
TRBJ2-2,TRBD1,TRBV7-9,many,TGTGCCAGCAGGGAAAAGACAGGGGCAAACGGGGAGCTGTTTTTT,CASREKTGANGELFF
TRBJ2-7,TRBD1,TRBV11-2,many,TGTGCCAGCAGCTCCCCCGGGACAGGGGGCTACGAGCAGTACTTC,CASSSPGTGGYEQYF
TRBJ2-5,-,TRBV6-2/TRBV6-3,few,TGTGCCAGCGGAGACCCGACAAAGATACAAGAGACCCAGTACTTC,CASGDPTKIQETQYF
TRBJ2-7,TRBD1,TRBV28,many,TGTGCTAGCACCGACAGGGGTCTCCACGAGCAGTACTTC,CASTDRGLHEQYF
TRBJ2-1,TRBD2,TRBV4-1,-,TGCGCCAGCAGCCAAGGGTTGTTGGGTCTAGCGGGAGGTAAGAGCTCCTACAATGAGCAGTTCTTC,CASSQGLLGLAGGKSSYNEQFF
TRBJ2-7,TRBD1,TRBV7-9,many,TGTGCCAGCAGCTTAGGGGCCGACAGGGGGCAGATCTACGAGCAGTACTTC,CASSLGADRGQIYEQYF
TRBJ1-2,-,TRBV6-1,-,TGTGCCAGCAGTCCCGGAGGGGGGCAACCAACTAACTATGGCTACACCTTC,CASSPGGGQPTNYGYTF
TRBJ2-5,-,TRBV27,many,TGTGCCAGCAGTCCGGGTGACAGCCAAGAGACCCAGTACTTC,CASSPGDSQETQYF
TRBJ2-2,TRBD2,TRBV7-9,few,TGTGCCAGCAGCCCCACTAGCGGGAGTAGCACCGGGGAGCTGTTTTTT,CASSPTSGSSTGELFF
TRBJ1-1,-,TRBV6-1,-,TGTGCCAGCCTCATGGGAGGCGTTAAGACTGAAGCTTTCTTT,CASLMGGVKTEAFF
TRBJ1-1,TRBD1,TRBV5-1,many,TGCGCCAGCAGCTTGCAGCCGAGACAGGGGGACACTGAAGCTTTCTTT,CASSLQPRQGDTEAFF
TRBJ1-4,-,TRBV7-9,many,TGTGCCAGCAAGCCCACGGGAAATCAAAATGAAAAACTGTTTTTT,CASKPTGNQNEKLFF
TRBJ1-5,-,TRBV27,-,TGTGCCAGCAGTCCGAACAGGGAGAATCAGCCCCAGCATTTT,CASSPNRENQPQHF
TRBJ1-6,-,TRBV2,few,TGTGCCAGCAGTGATAGCCAGGAGCCTTCACCCCTCCACTTT,CASSDSQEPSPLHF
TRBJ2-7,TRBD2,TRBV7-2,many,TGTGCCAGCAGCCCACTAGCGCCCCCCTACGAGCAGTACTTC,CASSPLAPPYEQYF
TRBJ2-2,-,TRBV19,few,TGTGCCAGTAGTACGGGAGAGAACACCGGGGAGCTGTTTTTT,CASSTGENTGELFF
TRBJ2-7,TRBD2,TRBV6-2/TRBV6-3,few,TGTGCCAGCAGTTACCCAATCGGACTAGCGGATACCTACGAGCAGTACTTC,CASSYPIGLADTYEQYF
TRBJ2-7,-,TRBV6-1,few,TGTGCCACCAACGCCTACGAGCAGTACTTC,CATNAYEQYF
TRBJ1-5,-,TRBV28,few,TGTGCCACGGCCCGGGAAAGGCCCCAGCATTTT,CATARERPQHF
TRBJ1-4,-,TRBV6-1,few,TGTGCCAGCAGTGAAGGCAAGAACAGGAATAATGAAAAACTGTTTTTT,CASSEGKNRNNEKLFF
TRBJ2-1,TRBD1,TRBV6-1,few,TGTGCCAGCGAATATGGGACAGGATACAATGAGCAGTTCTTC,CASEYGTGYNEQFF
TRBJ1-3,-,TRBV20-1,few,TGCAGTGCAAAGGGGGGCAGCTCTGGAAACACCATATATTTT,CSAKGGSSGNTIYF
TRBJ2-1,TRBD2,TRBV2,-,TGTGCCAGCATTTCAAGCGGGAGGGCCGTATGGAATGAGCAGTTCTTC,CASISSGRAVWNEQFF
TRBJ2-3,-,TRBV9,few,TGTGCCAGCAGCGTAGACCCGAAAAGCACAGATACGCAGTATTTT,CASSVDPKSTDTQYF
TRBJ1-2,-,TRBV7-3,-,TGTGCCAGCAGCTTAATTCCCCGAACACAGCCTTATAGCTACACCTTC,CASSLIPRTQPYSYTF
TRBJ1-2,-,TRBV9,-,TGTGCCAGCAGCGTAGGGGAGTGGGGCTACACCTTC,CASSVGEWGYTF
TRBJ2-7,TRBD1,TRBV28,few,TGTGCCAGCACGAGACAGGGTTTCTCCTACGAGCAGTACTTC,CASTRQGFSYEQYF
TRBJ2-1,-,TRBV12-3/TRBV12-4,-,TGTGCCAGCAGTGACCATGGGGGGAGCGCCTACAATGAGCAGTTCTTC,CASSDHGGSAYNEQFF
TRBJ2-5,-,TRBV9,-,TGTGCCAGCAGCGTATCCCCCGGGGGAGGTATACAAGAGACCCAGTACTTC,CASSVSPGGGIQETQYF
TRBJ2-7,-,TRBV2,many,TGTGCCAGCAGTTCATCCGGGAACTACGAGCAGTACTTC,CASSSSGNYEQYF
TRBJ2-3,-,TRBV7-7,-,TGTGCTAGCAGCTTAGATTGGACAGATACGCAGTATTTT,CASSLDWTDTQYF
TRBJ1-1,-,TRBV3-1,many,TGTGCCAGCAGCCAAGAGGGATCATCCGAAGCTTTCTTT,CASSQEGSSEAFF
TRBJ2-1,TRBD2,TRBV6-1,many,TGTGCCAGCCGACTAGCGGGGGGGAGCTCCTACAATGAGCAGTTCTTC,CASRLAGGSSYNEQFF
TRBJ2-7,-,TRBV28,many,TGTGCCAGCAGCCGAAGGGCAGGTCCCCACGAGCAGTACTTC,CASSRRAGPHEQYF
TRBJ2-7,TRBD2,TRBV3-1,-,TGTGCCAGCAGCCAAGAAAGTCTAGCGGGCCCCTACGAGCAGTACTTC,CASSQESLAGPYEQYF
TRBJ2-5,-,TRBV7-8,-,TGTGCCAGCAGCCGCGCAGGGAGGGGGCCATCAGAGACCCAGTACTTC,CASSRAGRGPSETQYF
TRBJ1-1,-,TRBV20-1,many,TGCAGTGCTAGTACCCGACGACTCCAGAACACTGAAGCTTTCTTT,CSASTRRLQNTEAFF
TRBJ2-5,TRBD1,TRBV2,many,TGTGCCAGCAAACGGACAGGGGGTGTGGAGACCCAGTACTTC,CASKRTGGVETQYF